The T cell receptor beta chain under discussion was sequenced for a study of T cells in Graves' hyperthyroidism and ophthalmopathy. Study outcomes and limitations: Blood shared most expanded thyroid clonotypes above 0.001.

About this clonotype: The antigen is unknown.

Active moderate-to-severe ophthalmopathy, Clinical Activity Score at least 3, NOSPECS at least 4, under 3 months' duration. It was 8 to 10 ml of fresh peripheral blood that supplied the PBMCs. What was amplified from RNA transcripts were TCR beta CDR3 regions. The TCR CDR3 was amplified in a first-round RT-PCR using the HTBI primer set. A single record per CDR3 protein comes from TCRdb applying MiXCR to the multiplex PCR reads. The sample includes 310,000 or so distinct CDR3 sequences, approximately 17% of them seen just once. This TCR derives from a woman aged 55-70 years with Graves' ophthalmopathy. Specimen: blood.

The DNA for the CDR3 is TGTGCCACTCAGGATGAGCAGTTCTTC. It codes for CATQDEQFF. The V call is TRBV24-1, the J call TRBJ2-1; D is uncertain. CDR1 is KGHDR, CDR2 SFDVKD, per germline. CDR3 length: 9 amino acids. V lost 10 bases to trimming and J lost 8 bases, with 5 bases between them.